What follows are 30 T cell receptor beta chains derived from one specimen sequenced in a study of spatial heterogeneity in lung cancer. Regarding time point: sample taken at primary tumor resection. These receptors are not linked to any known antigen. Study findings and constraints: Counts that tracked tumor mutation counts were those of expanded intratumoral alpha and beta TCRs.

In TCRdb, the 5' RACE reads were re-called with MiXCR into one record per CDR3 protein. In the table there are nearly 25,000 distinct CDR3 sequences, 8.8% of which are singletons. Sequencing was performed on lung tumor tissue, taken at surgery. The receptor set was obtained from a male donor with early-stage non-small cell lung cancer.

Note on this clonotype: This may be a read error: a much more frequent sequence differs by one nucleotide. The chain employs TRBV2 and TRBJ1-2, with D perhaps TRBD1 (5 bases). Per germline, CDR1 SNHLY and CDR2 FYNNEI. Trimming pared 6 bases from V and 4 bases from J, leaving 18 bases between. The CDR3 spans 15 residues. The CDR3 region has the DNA TGTGCCAGCAGACTAGGGGAGGGCTCCTTCTATGGCTACACCTTC. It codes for CASRLGEGSFYGYTF.

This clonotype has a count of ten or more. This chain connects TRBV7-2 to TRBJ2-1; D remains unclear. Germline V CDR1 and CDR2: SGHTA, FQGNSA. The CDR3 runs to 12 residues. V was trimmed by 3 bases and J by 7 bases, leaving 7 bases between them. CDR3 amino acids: CASSFKGNEQFF. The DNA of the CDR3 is TGTGCCAGCAGCTTTAAGGGAAATGAGCAGTTCTTC.

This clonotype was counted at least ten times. CDR3 protein: CASSASGGGSSGANVLTF. The CDR3 region has the DNA TGCGCCAGCAGTGCCAGTGGAGGGGGCAGCTCTGGGGCCAACGTCCTGACTTTC. The chain has TRBV4-1 and TRBJ2-6; possibly TRBD1 for D (7 bases). CDR1 is MGHRA and CDR2 is YSYEKL in the germline V gene. Trimming removed 6 bases at V and 0 bases at J, with 18 bases between. CDR3 size: 18 residues.

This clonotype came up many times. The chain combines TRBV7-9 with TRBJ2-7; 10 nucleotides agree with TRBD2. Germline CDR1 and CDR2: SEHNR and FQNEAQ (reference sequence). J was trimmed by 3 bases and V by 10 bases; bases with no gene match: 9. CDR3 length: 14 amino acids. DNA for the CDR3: TGTGCCACCCAGACCCTAGCGGGAGACTACGAGCAGTACTTC. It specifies CATQTLAGDYEQYF.

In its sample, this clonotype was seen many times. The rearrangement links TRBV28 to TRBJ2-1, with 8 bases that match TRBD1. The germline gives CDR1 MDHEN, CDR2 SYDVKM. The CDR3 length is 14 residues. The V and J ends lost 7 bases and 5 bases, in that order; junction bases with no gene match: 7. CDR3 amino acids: CASTNAGGNNEQFF. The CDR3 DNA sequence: TGTGCCAGCACTAACGCAGGGGGCAACAATGAGCAGTTCTTC.

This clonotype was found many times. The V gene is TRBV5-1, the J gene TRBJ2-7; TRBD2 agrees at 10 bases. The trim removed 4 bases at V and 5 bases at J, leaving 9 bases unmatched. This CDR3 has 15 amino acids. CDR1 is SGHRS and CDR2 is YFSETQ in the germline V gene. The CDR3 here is CASSPRGSGGHEQYF. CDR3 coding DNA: TGCGCCAGCAGCCCCCGGGGTAGCGGGGGGCACGAGCAGTACTTC.

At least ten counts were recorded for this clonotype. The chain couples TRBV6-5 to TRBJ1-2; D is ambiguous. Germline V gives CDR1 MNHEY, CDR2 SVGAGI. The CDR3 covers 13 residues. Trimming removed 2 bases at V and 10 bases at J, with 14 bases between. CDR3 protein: CASSYLSGSPYTF. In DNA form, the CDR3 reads TGTGCCAGCAGTTACCTATCGGGGTCCCCCTACACCTTC.

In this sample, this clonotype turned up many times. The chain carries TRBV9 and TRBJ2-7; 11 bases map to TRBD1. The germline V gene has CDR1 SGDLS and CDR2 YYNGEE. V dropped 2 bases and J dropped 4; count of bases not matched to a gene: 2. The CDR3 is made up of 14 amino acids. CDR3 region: CASSVRDRGYEQYF. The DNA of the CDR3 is TGTGCCAGCAGCGTCCGGGACAGGGGGTACGAGCAGTACTTC.

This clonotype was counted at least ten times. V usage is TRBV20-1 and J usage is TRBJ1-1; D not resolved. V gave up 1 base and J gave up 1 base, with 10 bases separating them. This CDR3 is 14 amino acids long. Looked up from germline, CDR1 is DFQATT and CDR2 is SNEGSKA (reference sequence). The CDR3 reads CSARVTARNTEAFF. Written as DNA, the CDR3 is TGCAGTGCTAGAGTAACAGCGAGGAACACTGAAGCTTTCTTT.

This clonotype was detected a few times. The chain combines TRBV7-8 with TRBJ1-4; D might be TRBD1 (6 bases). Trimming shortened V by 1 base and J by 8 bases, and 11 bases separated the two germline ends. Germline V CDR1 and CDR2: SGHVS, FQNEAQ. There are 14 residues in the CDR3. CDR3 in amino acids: CASSLGGQREKLFF. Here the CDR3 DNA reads TGTGCCAGCAGCTTAGGGGGGCAAAGGGAAAAACTGTTTTTT. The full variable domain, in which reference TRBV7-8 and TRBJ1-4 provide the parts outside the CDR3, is GAGVSQSPRYKVAKRGQDVALRCDPISGHVSLFWYQQALGQGPEFLTYFQNEAQLDKSGLPSDRFFAERPEGSVSTLKIQRTQQEDSAVYLCASSLGGQREKLFFGSGTQLSVL.

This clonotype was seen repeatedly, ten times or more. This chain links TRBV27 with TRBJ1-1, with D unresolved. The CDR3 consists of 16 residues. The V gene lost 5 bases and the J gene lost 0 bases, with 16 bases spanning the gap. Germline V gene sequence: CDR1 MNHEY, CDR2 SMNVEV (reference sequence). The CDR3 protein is CASSLRALALNTEAFF. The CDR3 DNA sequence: TGTGCCAGCAGTCTCCGGGCCCTTGCCTTGAACACTGAAGCTTTCTTT.

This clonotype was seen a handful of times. CDR3 nucleotide sequence: TGTGCCAGCGGCCTAAATAACATTCAGTACTTC. It encodes CASGLNNIQYF. V is TRBV27 and J is TRBJ2-4; no clear D. Germline CDR1 MNHEY, CDR2 SMNVEV (reference sequence). V was clipped by 8 bases and J by 7 bases, with 9 bases between them. The CDR3 runs to 11 residues.

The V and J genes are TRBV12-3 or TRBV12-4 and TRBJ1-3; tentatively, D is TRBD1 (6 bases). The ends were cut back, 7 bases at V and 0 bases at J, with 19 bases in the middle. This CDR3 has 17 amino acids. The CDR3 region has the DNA TGTGCCAGCAAAAATCCGACAGGACTTTCCTCTGGAAACACCATATATTTT. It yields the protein CASKNPTGLSSGNTIYF.

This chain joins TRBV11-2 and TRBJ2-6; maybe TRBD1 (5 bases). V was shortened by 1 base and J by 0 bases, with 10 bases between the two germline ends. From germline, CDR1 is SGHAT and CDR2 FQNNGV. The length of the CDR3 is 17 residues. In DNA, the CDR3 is TGTGCCAGCAGCTTAGGCAGGACAATCTCTGGGGCCAACGTCCTGACTTTC. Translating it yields CASSLGRTISGANVLTF.

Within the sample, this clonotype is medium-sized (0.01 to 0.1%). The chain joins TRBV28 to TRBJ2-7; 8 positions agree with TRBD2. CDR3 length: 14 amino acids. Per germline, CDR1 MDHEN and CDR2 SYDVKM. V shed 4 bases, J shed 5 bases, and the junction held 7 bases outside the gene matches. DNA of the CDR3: TGTGCCAGCAGTTATCTTAGCGGGATGAACGAGCAGTACTTC. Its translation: CASSYLSGMNEQYF.

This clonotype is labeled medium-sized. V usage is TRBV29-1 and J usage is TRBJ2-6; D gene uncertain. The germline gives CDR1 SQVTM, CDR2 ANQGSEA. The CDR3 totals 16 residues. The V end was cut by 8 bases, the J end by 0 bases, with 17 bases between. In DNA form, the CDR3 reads TGCAGCTTCCTGGGCCCGATCAGCTCTGGGGCCAACGTCCTGACTTTC. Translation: CSFLGPISSGANVLTF.

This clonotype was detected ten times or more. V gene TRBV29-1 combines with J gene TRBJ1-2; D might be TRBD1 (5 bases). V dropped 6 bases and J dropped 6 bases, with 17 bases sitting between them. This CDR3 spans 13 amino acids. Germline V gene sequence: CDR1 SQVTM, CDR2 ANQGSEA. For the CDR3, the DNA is TGCAGCGTGGCCGGGACGACTAAACATGGCTACACCTTC. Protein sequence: CSVAGTTKHGYTF.

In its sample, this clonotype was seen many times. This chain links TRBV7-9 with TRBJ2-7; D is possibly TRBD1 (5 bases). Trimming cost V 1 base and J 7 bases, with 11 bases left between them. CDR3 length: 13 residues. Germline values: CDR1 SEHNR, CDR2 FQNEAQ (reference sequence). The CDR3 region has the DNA TGTGCCAGCAGCTTAGAGGGGCCCGGGGAGCAGTACTTC. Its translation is CASSLEGPGEQYF.

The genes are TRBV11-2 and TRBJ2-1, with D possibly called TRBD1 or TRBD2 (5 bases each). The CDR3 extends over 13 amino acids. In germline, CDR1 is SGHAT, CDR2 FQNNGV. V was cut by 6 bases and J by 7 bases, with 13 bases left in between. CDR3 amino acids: CASREGTLNEQFF. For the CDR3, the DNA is TGTGCCAGCAGGGAAGGGACCTTGAATGAGCAGTTCTTC.

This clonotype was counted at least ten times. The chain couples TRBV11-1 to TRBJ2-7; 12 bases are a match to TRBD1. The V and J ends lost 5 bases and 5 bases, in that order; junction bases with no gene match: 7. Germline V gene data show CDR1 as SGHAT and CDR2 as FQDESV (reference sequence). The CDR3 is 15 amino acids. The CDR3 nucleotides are TGTGCCAGCAGCAACTACGGGACAGGGGGCCACGAGCAGTACTTC. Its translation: CASSNYGTGGHEQYF.

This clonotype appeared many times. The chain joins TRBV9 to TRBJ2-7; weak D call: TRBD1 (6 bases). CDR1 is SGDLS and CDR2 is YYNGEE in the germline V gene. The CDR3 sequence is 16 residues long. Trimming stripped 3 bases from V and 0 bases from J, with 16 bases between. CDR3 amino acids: CASSAQGGAGSYEQYF. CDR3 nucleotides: TGTGCCAGCAGCGCTCAAGGGGGTGCGGGCTCCTACGAGCAGTACTTC.

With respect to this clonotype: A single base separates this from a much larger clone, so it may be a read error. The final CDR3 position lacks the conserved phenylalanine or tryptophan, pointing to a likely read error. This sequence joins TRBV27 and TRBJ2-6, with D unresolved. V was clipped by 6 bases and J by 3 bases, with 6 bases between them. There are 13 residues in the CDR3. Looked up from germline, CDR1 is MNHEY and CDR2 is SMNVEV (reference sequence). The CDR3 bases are TGTGCCAGCAGCTTTGGTGGGGCCAACGTCCTGACTCTC. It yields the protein CASSFGGANVLTL.

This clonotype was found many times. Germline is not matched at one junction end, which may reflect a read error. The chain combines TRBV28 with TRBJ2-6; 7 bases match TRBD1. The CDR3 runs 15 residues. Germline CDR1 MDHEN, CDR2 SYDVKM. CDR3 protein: CASTLGGPGANVLTF. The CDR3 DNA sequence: TGTGCCAGCACTTTAGGGGGCCCTGGGGCCAACGTCCTGACTTTC.

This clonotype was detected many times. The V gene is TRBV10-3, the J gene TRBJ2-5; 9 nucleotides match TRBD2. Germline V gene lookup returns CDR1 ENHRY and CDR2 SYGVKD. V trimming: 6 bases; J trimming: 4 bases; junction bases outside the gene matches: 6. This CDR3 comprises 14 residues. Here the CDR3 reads CAISASGVGETQYF. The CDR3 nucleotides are TGTGCCATCAGCGCTAGCGGGGTCGGAGAGACCCAGTACTTC.

The CDR3 DNA reads TGCGCCAGCAGCTTGTCCCGGACGGAAGGAAACACCATATATTTT. Translation gives CASSLSRTEGNTIYF. This chain uses TRBV5-1 with TRBJ1-3; unclear D gene. The CDR3 runs to 15 residues. Germline-derived CDR1 and CDR2 are SGHRS and YFSETQ. Trimming removed 1 base at V and 4 bases at J, with 12 bases between.

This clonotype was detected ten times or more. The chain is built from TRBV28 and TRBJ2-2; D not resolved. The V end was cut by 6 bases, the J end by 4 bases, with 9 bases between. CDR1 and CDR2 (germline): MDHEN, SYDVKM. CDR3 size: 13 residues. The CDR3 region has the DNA TGTGCCAGCAGCCTGAGCAGCACCGGGGAGCTGTTTTTT. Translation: CASSLSSTGELFF.

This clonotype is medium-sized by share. This CDR3 reads CASSPGLAGGFNEQFF. The CDR3 coding sequence is TGTGCCAGCAGCCCTGGACTAGCGGGGGGCTTCAATGAGCAGTTCTTC. The genes are TRBV2 and TRBJ2-1; 14 positions agree with TRBD2. V lost 6 bases to trimming and J lost 6 bases; unmatched junction nucleotides: 7. The germline CDR1 and CDR2 sequences are SNHLY and FYNNEI. This CDR3 contains 16 residues.

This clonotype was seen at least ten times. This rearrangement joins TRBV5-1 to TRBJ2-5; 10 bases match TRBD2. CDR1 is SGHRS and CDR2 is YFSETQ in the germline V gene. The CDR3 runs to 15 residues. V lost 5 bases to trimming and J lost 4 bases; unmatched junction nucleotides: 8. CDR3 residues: CASRGPGTSAETQYF. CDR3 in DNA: TGCGCCAGCAGGGGACCCGGGACTAGCGCAGAGACCCAGTACTTC.

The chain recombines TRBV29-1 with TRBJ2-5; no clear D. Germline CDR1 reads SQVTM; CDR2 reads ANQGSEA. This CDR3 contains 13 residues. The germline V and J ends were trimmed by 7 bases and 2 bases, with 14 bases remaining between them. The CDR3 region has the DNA TGCAGCGCCCGAACGGTCAGACAAGAGACCCAGTACTTC. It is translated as CSARTVRQETQYF.

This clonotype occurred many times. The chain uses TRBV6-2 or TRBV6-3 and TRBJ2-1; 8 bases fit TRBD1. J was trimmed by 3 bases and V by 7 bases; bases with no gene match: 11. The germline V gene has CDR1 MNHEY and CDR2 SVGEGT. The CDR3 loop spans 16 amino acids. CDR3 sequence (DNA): TGTGCCAGCACCCCCCTGGACAGGGTGATCTACAATGAGCAGTTCTTC. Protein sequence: CASTPLDRVIYNEQFF.